The 21 T cell receptor beta chains below all came from one sample that was sequenced in a study of tumor and adjacent non-tumor tissue in lung cancer. RNA was extracted from bulk tissue without any cell sorting. TCRbeta libraries were built with three rounds of nested PCR, modified from ARM-PCR. TCRdb re-called the multiplex PCR reads with MiXCR, one entry per CDR3 protein. The sample yields 200,000 to 250,000 distinct CDR3 sequences, over 55% seen once. The sequencing sample was made of lung tumor tissue. The receptors come from a man in his sixties with non-small cell lung cancer.

Worth noting for this clonotype: At one end the junction does not follow the germline gene, possibly because of a read error. The chain links TRBV6-5 to TRBJ2-6; 9 nucleotides agree with TRBD2. The germline CDR1 and CDR2 sequences are MNHEY and SVGAGI. This CDR3 has 17 amino acids. The CDR3 DNA reads as TGTGCCAACAGTTTAGCGGGGGCCAGCTCTGGGGCCAACGTCTTGACTTTC. Translated, it gives CANSLAGASSGANVLTF.

V and J are TRBV20-1 and TRBJ2-3, with D possibly TRBD2 on 6 matching bases. CDR1 is DFQATT, CDR2 SNEGSKA, per germline (reference sequence). V shed 5 bases and J shed 3 bases, with 18 bases lying between them. There are 15 residues in the CDR3. CDR3 in amino acids: CSAPRGVGGTDTQYF. The CDR3, as DNA: TGCAGTGCTCCCAGAGGAGTGGGAGGAACAGATACGCAGTATTTT.

This clonotype was seen a handful of times. A much more abundant neighbour one base away suggests this may be a read error. This chain uses TRBV11-2 with TRBJ1-6; weak D call: TRBD1 (6 bases). The V gene lost 5 bases and the J gene lost 7 bases, with 15 bases spanning the gap. CDR1 and CDR2 (germline): SGHAT, FQNNGV. The CDR3 is 15 residues long. In DNA, the CDR3 is TGTGCCAGCAGCCCCAGGACAGTGGTAAATTCACCCCTCCACTTT. As protein: CASSPRTVVNSPLHF. Full variable domain (missing parts from reference TRBV11-2 and TRBJ1-6): EAGVAQSPRYKIIEKRQSVAFWCNPISGHATLYWYQQILGQGPKLLIQFQNNGVVDDSQLPKDRFSAERLKGVDSTLKIQPAKLEDSAVYLCASSPRTVVNSPLHFGNGTRLTVT.

This clonotype was seen repeatedly, ten times or more. This chain connects TRBV20-1 to TRBJ2-2; D is ambiguous. The germline V gene has CDR1 DFQATT and CDR2 SNEGSKA (reference sequence). The V and J ends lost 6 bases and 0 bases respectively, with 11 bases between them. This CDR3 spans 14 amino acids. The CDR3: CSAPSRANTGELFF. In DNA, the CDR3 is TGCAGTGCCCCCTCACGAGCGAACACCGGGGAGCTGTTTTTT.

V usage is TRBV11-2 and J usage is TRBJ2-5, with 11 positions matching TRBD1. CDR3 size: 15 residues. The germline gives CDR1 SGHAT, CDR2 FQNNGV. CDR3 coding DNA: TGTATCAGCAGCTTAGATGGGACAGGGGGAGAGACCCAGTACTTC. It is translated as CISSLDGTGGETQYF.

This clonotype was picked up one time. One base away lies a much larger clone, so this may be a sequencing read error. The V call is TRBV4-1, the J call TRBJ2-3; 7 bases agree with TRBD1. V shed 2 bases, J shed 1 base, and the junction held 9 bases outside the gene matches. The CDR3 loop spans 17 amino acids. Germline CDR1 and CDR2: MGHRA and YSYEKL. In nucleotides, the CDR3 is TGCGCCAGCAGCCAAAAACGGATAGGGGGCCGCACAGATACGCAGTATTTT. It translates to CASSQKRIGGRTDTQYF.

The V call is TRBV5-4, the J call TRBJ2-4, with a tentative D call TRBD2 (6 bases). The CDR3 totals 14 residues. Trimming stripped 4 bases from V and 5 bases from J, with 13 bases between. The V gene's germline CDR1 is SGHNT and CDR2 YYREEE (reference sequence). DNA for the CDR3: TGTGCCAGCAGCCCAGCTGGCGGGGAAAACATTCAGTACTTC. This codes for CASSPAGGENIQYF.

Regarding this clonotype: A read error is likely, as this CDR3 ends without the conserved phenylalanine or tryptophan. The rearrangement uses TRBV12-3 or TRBV12-4 and TRBJ2-5, with TRBD2 matching over 13 bases. CDR3 length equals 16 residues. This CDR3 reads CTGSRTSGGPQETQYY. DNA for the CDR3: TGTACCGGCAGCCGGACTAGCGGGGGACCCCAAGAGACCCAGTACTAC.

To note about this clonotype: A clone one base away is much larger, so this may be a read error. The chain combines TRBV6-5 with TRBJ2-1; D uncertain. Trimming removed 10 bases from V and 7 bases from J, with 17 bases in between. The CDR3 runs to 13 residues. Germline V gene data show CDR1 as MNHEY and CDR2 as SVGAGI. CDR3 sequence reads: CATARCLGNEQFF. Written as DNA, the CDR3 is TGTGCCACCGCGAGGTGTCTGGGGAATGAGCAGTTCTTC.

This clonotype has a count of ten or more. The genes are TRBV12-3 or TRBV12-4 and TRBJ1-2, with D possibly being TRBD1 (5 bases). Trimming pared 1 base from V and 6 bases from J, leaving 15 bases between. This CDR3 comprises 15 residues. CDR3 sequence reads: CASSLERGTADGYTF. The CDR3 DNA reads as TGTGCCAGCAGTTTAGAAAGAGGGACGGCAGATGGCTACACCTTC.

About this clonotype itself: One end of the junction does not line up with germline, which may come from a read error. The V call is TRBV6-2 or TRBV6-3, the J call TRBJ2-1; D may be TRBD2 (5 bases). The CDR3 spans 13 residues. In germline, CDR1 is MNHEY, CDR2 SVGEGT. CDR3 sequence: CASSLARRARAYF. CDR3 nucleotides: TGTGCCAGCAGCCTCGCGAGGCGGGCCCGGGCGTACTTC.

Points on this clonotype: An end of the junction differs from the germline gene, which may be a read error. This sequence joins TRBV6-6 and TRBJ2-5, with D perhaps matching TRBD1 or TRBD2 (5 bases each). From germline, CDR1 is MNHNY and CDR2 SVGAGI (reference sequence). The CDR3 is made up of 16 amino acids. CDR3 in DNA: TGTGACAGCAGTTACACGGGACGGCAGTACCAAGAGACCCAGTACTTC. It translates to CDSSYTGRQYQETQYF.

Notes on this clonotype: This may arise from a read error, as a much more abundant clone is one base away. The CDR3 DNA reads as TGCAGTGCCACGAGTAGCGGGTTGGGCACAGATACGCAGTATTTT. It encodes CSATSSGLGTDTQYF. The chain uses TRBV20-1 and TRBJ2-3, with 7 positions matching TRBD2. CDR3 size: 15 residues. Germline V gene lookup returns CDR1 DFQATT and CDR2 SNEGSKA (reference sequence). J gave up 1 base and V 6 bases, and 10 bases lay outside the gene matches.

A word on this clonotype: One junction end does not reproduce the germline sequence, and a read error may be involved. V gene TRBV4-2 combines with J gene TRBJ2-3; 7 positions agree with TRBD2. The CDR3 has 15 amino acids. Germline lookup yields CDR1 LGHNA and CDR2 YNFKEQ. The CDR3 is CVSSFGTIGTDTQYF. The CDR3 DNA is TGTGTCAGCAGCTTCGGGACTATCGGCACAGATACGCAGTATTTT.

On this clonotype: One end of the junction does not line up with germline, which may come from a read error. This chain connects TRBV20-1 to TRBJ2-7; D possibly corresponds to TRBD1 (6 bases). The germline V gene encodes CDR1 DFQATT and CDR2 SNEGSKA (reference sequence). The CDR3 loop spans 13 amino acids. This CDR3 is CSARGDKDYEQYF. DNA for the CDR3: TGCAGTGCTAGGGGGGACAAGGATTACGAGCAGTATTTC.

The genes are TRBV11-3 and TRBJ2-5; 7 bases fit TRBD1. V lost 5 bases, J lost 2 bases, and 5 bases stayed unmatched. The CDR3 covers 14 residues. Germline values: CDR1 SGHNT, CDR2 YENEEA. CDR3 loop: CASSLPGGQETQYF. The CDR3, as DNA: TGTGCCAGCAGCCTTCCAGGGGGACAAGAGACCCAGTACTTC.

On this clonotype itself: Being one base from a much bigger clone, this may be a read error. The rearrangement joins TRBV6-5 to TRBJ2-7, with 10 positions matching TRBD1. The CDR3 length is 16 residues. The germline gives CDR1 MNHEY, CDR2 SVGAGI. This CDR3 is CASSVSFGGQGLGQSF. CDR3 in DNA: TGTGCCAGCAGTGTTTCCTTCGGGGGACAGGGGTTAGGGCAGTCCTTC.

In regard to this clonotype: A read error may explain this, as a much larger clone is one base away. The chain couples TRBV11-2 to TRBJ2-2, with a possible D match to TRBD1 (5 bases). The CDR3 totals 14 residues. Germline CDR1 is SGHAT and CDR2 is FQNNGV. Trimming shortened V by 4 bases and J by 5 bases, and 11 bases separated the two germline ends. The DNA for the CDR3 is TGTGCCAGCAGCTGGTTTCCAGGGACCGGGGAGCTGTTTTTT. This gives the protein CASSWFPGTGELFF.

In its sample, this clonotype was seen many times. The chain links TRBV29-1 to TRBJ2-7, with 10 bases aligning to TRBD2. The germline V gene encodes CDR1 SQVTM and CDR2 ANQGSEA. This CDR3 comprises 13 residues. J lost 2 bases, V lost 6 bases, and 4 bases had no gene match. The CDR3 protein is CSVTLAGAYEQYF. DNA of the CDR3: TGCAGCGTAACCCTAGCGGGGGCCTACGAGCAGTACTTC.

Details on this clonotype: One base away lies a much larger clone, so this may be a sequencing read error. This rearrangement joins TRBV6-1 to TRBJ2-3; D is unresolved. The CDR3 is 13 residues long. Germline V gives CDR1 MNHNS, CDR2 SASEGT. CDR3 bases: TGTGTCAGCAGTGAAGTGCTTAGGGATACGCAGTATTTT. It yields the protein CVSSEVLRDTQYF.

Concerning this clonotype: A much larger clone sits a single nucleotide away, making a read error possible. The CDR3 spells CSAPTAGTEVTDTQYF. In DNA form, the CDR3 reads TGCAGTGCTCCAACAGCCGGGACAGAGGTCACAGATACGCAGTATTTT. The chain uses TRBV20-1 and TRBJ2-3; 7 bases line up with TRBD1. This CDR3 is 16 amino acids long. CDR1 is DFQATT, CDR2 SNEGSKA, per germline (reference sequence). Losses at the gene ends were 5 bases for V and 2 bases for J; bases not matched to a gene: 13.